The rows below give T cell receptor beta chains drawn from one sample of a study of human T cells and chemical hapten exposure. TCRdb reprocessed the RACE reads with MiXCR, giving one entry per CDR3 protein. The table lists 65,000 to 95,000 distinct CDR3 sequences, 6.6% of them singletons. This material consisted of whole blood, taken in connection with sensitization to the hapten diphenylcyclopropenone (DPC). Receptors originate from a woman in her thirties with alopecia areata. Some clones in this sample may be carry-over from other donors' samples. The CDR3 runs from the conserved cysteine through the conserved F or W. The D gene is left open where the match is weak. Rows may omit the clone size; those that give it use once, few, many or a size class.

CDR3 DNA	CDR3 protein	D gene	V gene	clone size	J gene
TGTGCCAGCAGTCCGACTATACAAGAGACCCAGTACTTC	CASSPTIQETQYF	-	TRBV6-1	few	TRBJ2-5
TGTGCCAGCAGTTACAACGAGGAGAACACTGAAGCTTTCTTT	CASSYNEENTEAFF	-	TRBV6-5	-	TRBJ1-1
TGTGCCAGCAGCTTGGGACAGGGGGGTTCACCCCTCCACTTT	CASSLGQGGSPLHF	TRBD1	TRBV7-2	many	TRBJ1-6
TGTGCCAGCAGCTCCCCCTGGGACAGGGTTGATCGTATGGAGCAGTTCTTC	CASSSPWDRVDRMEQFF	TRBD1	TRBV7-6	many	TRBJ2-1
TGTGCCAGCAGACCGGGGGCCGCCACTCCGCAGTACTTC	CASRPGAATPQYF	-	TRBV6-5	many	TRBJ2-7
TGCAGCGTAAGAGGGGGGGCTAATGAAAAACTGTTTTTT	CSVRGGANEKLFF	-	TRBV29-1	many	TRBJ1-4
TGCAGTGCTACGCGGGGGGCAGGAGGCTACACCTTC	CSATRGAGGYTF	-	TRBV20-1	many	TRBJ1-2
TGTGCCAGCACCCGGGACCAAGAGACCCAGTACTTC	CASTRDQETQYF	-	TRBV7-9	many	TRBJ2-5
TGCAGTGCTAGAGACGCCAGGGGTAATGAAAAACTGTTTTTT	CSARDARGNEKLFF	-	TRBV20-1	many	TRBJ1-4
TGCAGTGCTACCCCGACAGGGGGCAATCAGCCCCAGCATTTT	CSATPTGGNQPQHF	TRBD1	TRBV20-1	many	TRBJ1-5
TGTGCCAGCAGCGCCTTCAATCAGCCCCAGCATTTT	CASSAFNQPQHF	-	TRBV7-2	many	TRBJ1-5
TGCGCCAGCAGCCAAGGTGAGGGCACAGATACGCAGTATTTT	CASSQGEGTDTQYF	-	TRBV4-1	many	TRBJ2-3
TGTGCCAGCAGTTTATCGCCGGCAGGAGATAATTCACCCCTCCACTTT	CASSLSPAGDNSPLHF	-	TRBV27	many	TRBJ1-6
TGTGCCAGCAGCTTAGGGAGGGGGCCTCTCAGTGAGCAGTTCTTC	CASSLGRGPLSEQFF	-	TRBV7-9	-	TRBJ2-1
TGTGCCAGCAGCCCCCGGGACCCCAGAAGACGGACTGAAGCTTTCTTT	CASSPRDPRRRTEAFF	-	TRBV7-8	many	TRBJ1-1
TGTGCCATCAGTCAGGGTATCGGGGATACGCAGTATTTT	CAISQGIGDTQYF	-	TRBV10-3	many	TRBJ2-3
TGTGCCAGCAGGTTATCGACAGATTATAGCAATCAGCCCCAGCATTTT	CASRLSTDYSNQPQHF	-	TRBV7-2	-	TRBJ1-5
TGCGCCAGCAGCTCGGGACTTTACGAGCAGTACTTC	CASSSGLYEQYF	-	TRBV5-1	few	TRBJ2-7
TGTGCCAGCTCACCGGGACCCACCACACCATCCACTAACTATGGCTACACCTTC	CASSPGPTTPSTNYGYTF	-	TRBV18	-	TRBJ1-2
TGTGCCAGCACCATGACAGGGGTCGATTCACCCCTCCACTTT	CASTMTGVDSPLHF	TRBD1	TRBV2	-	TRBJ1-6
TGTGCCAGCAGCCGAAATCCGGGACAGCCGTTCTCTGGGGCCAACGTCCTGACTTTC	CASSRNPGQPFSGANVLTF	TRBD1	TRBV3-1	many	TRBJ2-6
TGCGCCAGCAGCCAAGGACAGGAGGCGGGTAAAGCTTTCTTT	CASSQGQEAGKAFF	-	TRBV4-1	many	TRBJ1-1
TGTGCCAGCAGCGGGGACACCTATAATTCACCCCTCCACTTT	CASSGDTYNSPLHF	-	TRBV5-4	-	TRBJ1-6
TGTGCCAGCAGAACAGGGGTTTTTGGCGAGCAGTACTTC	CASRTGVFGEQYF	TRBD1	TRBV6-5	few	TRBJ2-7
TGTGCCAGCAGCGGAACAGGGGGTGGCTACACCTTC	CASSGTGGGYTF	TRBD1	TRBV25-1	-	TRBJ1-2
TGTGCCAGCAGTTTCCAGGGGGACTATGGCTACACCTTC	CASSFQGDYGYTF	TRBD1	TRBV12-3/TRBV12-4	few	TRBJ1-2
TGCAGTGCTATGAGGGGGAGTGATAGTGATGAGCAGTTCTTC	CSAMRGSDSDEQFF	-	TRBV20-1	many	TRBJ2-1
TGTGCCAGCACCATCTGGGACAGTGTGAGGGACGGGCAGTACTTC	CASTIWDSVRDGQYF	TRBD1	TRBV6-4	many	TRBJ2-7
TGTGCCAGCAGCCAAGATATCGGGCTCTCCAGCGAGCAGTTCTTC	CASSQDIGLSSEQFF	-	TRBV3-1	few	TRBJ2-1
TGTGCCAGCAGCCAATCCGCCTACGAGCAGTACTTC	CASSQSAYEQYF	-	TRBV3-1	-	TRBJ2-7
TGTGCCAGCAGTCCCCTAACGACAGGGGGCCAGAAAGCTTTCTTT	CASSPLTTGGQKAFF	TRBD1	TRBV12-3/TRBV12-4	-	TRBJ1-1
TGCAGCGTTGAGGGTAGCTGGGGGGCCAGCGAGACCCAGTACTTC	CSVEGSWGASETQYF	-	TRBV29-1	-	TRBJ2-5
TGTGCCAGCAGCGTCGGGACAGGTAACGAGCAGTACTTC	CASSVGTGNEQYF	TRBD1	TRBV7-9	many	TRBJ2-7
TGCGCCAGCAGCCCCGTTTTGGGTGAAGCTTTCTTT	CASSPVLGEAFF	-	TRBV5-1	-	TRBJ1-1
TGTGCCAGCCCGGGGCGGTCACGACAAGAGACCCAGTACTTC	CASPGRSRQETQYF	-	TRBV14	few	TRBJ2-5
TGCAGCGTTTCTGTAACCTACAATGAGCAGTTCTTC	CSVSVTYNEQFF	-	TRBV29-1	-	TRBJ2-1
TGTGCCTGGAGGACCGATACTGAAGCTTTCTTT	CAWRTDTEAFF	-	TRBV30	many	TRBJ1-1
TGTGCCAGGGGTTCACAGGGGGCTTTCACTGAAGCTTTCTTT	CARGSQGAFTEAFF	TRBD1	TRBV2	many	TRBJ1-1
TGTGCCAGCAGCTCCGGAGGGGTCTTATATTTT	CASSSGGVLYF	-	TRBV7-2	-	TRBJ1-3
TGTGCCATCAGGAGACAGGGTGATGGAAACACCATATATTTT	CAIRRQGDGNTIYF	TRBD1	TRBV10-3	many	TRBJ1-3
TGTGCCAGCAGCCGTGGAGGTGCAACTAATGAAAAACTGTTTTTT	CASSRGGATNEKLFF	-	TRBV6-5	many	TRBJ1-4
TGTGCCAGCAGCATGGACAGGGGGCGATCACCCCTCCACTTT	CASSMDRGRSPLHF	TRBD1	TRBV12-3/TRBV12-4	many	TRBJ1-6
TGTGCCAGCAGTGAATTCCCAGGGAGTGGAAACACCATATATTTT	CASSEFPGSGNTIYF	-	TRBV6-1	many	TRBJ1-3
TGTGCCAGCAGTTCCTATCAGGGAGGCACTGAAGCTTTCTTT	CASSSYQGGTEAFF	-	TRBV6-5	many	TRBJ1-1
TGCGCCAGCAGCTTGGGGTCCGTTTCCACTAACTATGGCTACACCTTC	CASSLGSVSTNYGYTF	-	TRBV5-1	-	TRBJ1-2
TGTGCCAGCTCACCTGAACAGGGGAATTTCATCTATGGCTACACCTTC	CASSPEQGNFIYGYTF	TRBD1	TRBV18	many	TRBJ1-2
TGTGCCAGCAGCCAACAGGGGGCCGCTGAAGCTTTCTTT	CASSQQGAAEAFF	TRBD1	TRBV7-2	many	TRBJ1-1
TGTGCCAGCAGCTTACCCCCGGCGGGGGCGTACACTGAAGCTTTCTTT	CASSLPPAGAYTEAFF	-	TRBV7-2	many	TRBJ1-1
TGTGCCAGCAGTGGTGCCGGGACAGGGGAGGAAAAACTGTTTTTT	CASSGAGTGEEKLFF	TRBD1	TRBV25-1	-	TRBJ1-4
TGTGCCAGCAGTACCCGGACAGGGCTGGGCTACACCTTC	CASSTRTGLGYTF	TRBD1	TRBV12-3/TRBV12-4	many	TRBJ1-2
TGCGCCAGCAGCATAGGACAGGGACGCCGTAACACTGAAGCTTTCTTT	CASSIGQGRRNTEAFF	TRBD1	TRBV5-1	few	TRBJ1-1
TGCGCCAGCAGCTATGGACACCATTCGGGGAGGACATCTGGAAACACCATATATTTT	CASSYGHHSGRTSGNTIYF	-	TRBV5-1	many	TRBJ1-3
TGTGCCAGCAGCTTGGGTTCGGGGTATGGAGAGACCCAGTACTTC	CASSLGSGYGETQYF	-	TRBV7-9	many	TRBJ2-5
TGTGCCAGTAGTGTACAGAATAATTCACCCCTCCACTTT	CASSVQNNSPLHF	-	TRBV19	-	TRBJ1-6